This T cell receptor beta chain originates from a study of cytomegalovirus exposure and HLA in healthy donors. Findings and caveats of the study: Reportedly, cytomegalovirus status was diagnosed with high sensitivity and specificity.

To note about this clone: The antigen remains unidentified.

The CDR3 spans 15 residues. Trimming left V 2 bases short and J 1 base short, with 9 bases between. In germline, CDR1 is MDHEN, CDR2 SYDVKM. 60 Vbeta and 13 Jbeta primers were used in PCR. Only in-frame clones appear in the TCRdb table, and some are missing; sequencing was by immunoSEQ multiplex PCR. The sample records some 110,000 clones, approximately 80% being singletons. The TCR was taken from a woman aged 18-29 years in good health and CMV-seropositive. The sequencing sample was made of PBMCs. The rearrangement uses TRBV28 and TRBJ1-5, with D possibly being TRBD1 (6 bases). In DNA, the CDR3 is TGTGCCAGCAGTTTAGCAACAGGGAGCAATCAGCCCCAGCATTTT. Its translation is CASSLATGSNQPQHF.